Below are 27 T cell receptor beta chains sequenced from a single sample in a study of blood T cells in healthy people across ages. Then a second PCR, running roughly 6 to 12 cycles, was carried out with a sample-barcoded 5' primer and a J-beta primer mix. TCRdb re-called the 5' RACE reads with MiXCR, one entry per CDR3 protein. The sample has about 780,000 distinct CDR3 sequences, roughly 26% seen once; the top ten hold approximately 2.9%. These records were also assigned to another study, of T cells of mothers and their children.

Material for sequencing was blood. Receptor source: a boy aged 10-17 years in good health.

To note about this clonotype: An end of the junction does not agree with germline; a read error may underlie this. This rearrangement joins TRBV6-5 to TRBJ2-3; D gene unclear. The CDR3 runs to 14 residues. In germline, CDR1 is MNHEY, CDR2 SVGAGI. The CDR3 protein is CASSLDVRTDTQYF. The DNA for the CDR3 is TGCGCCAGCAGCTTGGATGTACGCACAGATACGCAGTATTTT.

The CDR3 DNA follows: TGCGCCAGCAGCCAAGGGACAGCGCGTTCCTACGAGCAGTACTTC. Its translation is CASSQGTARSYEQYF. The rearrangement uses TRBV4-1 and TRBJ2-7, with a possible D match to TRBD1 (6 bases). Germline CDR1 MGHRA, CDR2 YSYEKL. V gave up 1 base and J gave up 1 base, with 11 bases separating them. This CDR3 region has 15 residues.

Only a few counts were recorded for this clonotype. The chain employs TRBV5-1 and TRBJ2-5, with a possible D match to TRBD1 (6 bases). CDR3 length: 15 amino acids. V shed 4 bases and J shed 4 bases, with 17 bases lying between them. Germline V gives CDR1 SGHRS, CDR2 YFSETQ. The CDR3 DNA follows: TGCGCCAGCAGCCTCGCCCGACAGGTGGGAGAGACCCAGTACTTC. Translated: CASSLARQVGETQYF. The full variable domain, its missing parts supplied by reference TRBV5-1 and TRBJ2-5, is KAGVTQTPRYLIKTRGQQVTLSCSPISGHRSVSWYQQTPGQGLQFLFEYFSETQRNKGNFPGRFSGRQFSNSRSEMNVSTLELGDSALYLCASSLARQVGETQYFGPGTRLLVL.

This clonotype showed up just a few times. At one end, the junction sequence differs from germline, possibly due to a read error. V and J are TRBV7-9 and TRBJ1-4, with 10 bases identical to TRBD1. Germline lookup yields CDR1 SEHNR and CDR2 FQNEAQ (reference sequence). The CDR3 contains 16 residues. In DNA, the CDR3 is TGTGCCTGCAGCTTAGCCTCCGGGACAGGGGATGAAAAACTGTTTTTT. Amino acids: CACSLASGTGDEKLFF.

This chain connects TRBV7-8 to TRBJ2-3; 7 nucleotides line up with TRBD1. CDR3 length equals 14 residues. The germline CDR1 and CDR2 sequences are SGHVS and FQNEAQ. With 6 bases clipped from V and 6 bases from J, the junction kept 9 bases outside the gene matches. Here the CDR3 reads CASRPDTGADTQYF. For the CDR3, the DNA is TGTGCCAGCAGACCCGACACAGGGGCCGATACGCAGTATTTT.

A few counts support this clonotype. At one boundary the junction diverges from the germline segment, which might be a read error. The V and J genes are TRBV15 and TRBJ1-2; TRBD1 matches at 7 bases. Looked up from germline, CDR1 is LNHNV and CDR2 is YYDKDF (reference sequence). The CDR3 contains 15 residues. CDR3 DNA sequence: TGTACCACCAGCGCGGGGGACAGAACTAACTATGGCTACACCTTC. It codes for CTTSAGDRTNYGYTF.

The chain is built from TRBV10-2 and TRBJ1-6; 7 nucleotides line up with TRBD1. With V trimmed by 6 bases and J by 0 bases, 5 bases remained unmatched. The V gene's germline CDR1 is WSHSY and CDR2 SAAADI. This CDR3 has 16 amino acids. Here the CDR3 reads CASREQGSSYNSPLHF. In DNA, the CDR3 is TGCGCCAGCAGGGAACAGGGGAGCTCCTATAATTCACCCCTCCACTTT.

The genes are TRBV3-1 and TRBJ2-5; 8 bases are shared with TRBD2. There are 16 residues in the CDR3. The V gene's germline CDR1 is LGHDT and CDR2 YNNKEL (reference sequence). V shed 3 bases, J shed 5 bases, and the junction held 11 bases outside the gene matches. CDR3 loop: CASSQNPGGAPETQYF. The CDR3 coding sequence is TGTGCCAGCAGCCAGAACCCCGGGGGGGCCCCGGAGACCCAGTACTTC.

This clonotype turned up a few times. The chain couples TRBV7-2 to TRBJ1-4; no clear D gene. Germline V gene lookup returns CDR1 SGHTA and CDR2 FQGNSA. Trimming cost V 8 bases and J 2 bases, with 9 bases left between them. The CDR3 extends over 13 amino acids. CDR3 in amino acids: CTSGPTTNEKLFF. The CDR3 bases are TGTACCAGCGGACCGACCACTAATGAAAAACTGTTTTTT.

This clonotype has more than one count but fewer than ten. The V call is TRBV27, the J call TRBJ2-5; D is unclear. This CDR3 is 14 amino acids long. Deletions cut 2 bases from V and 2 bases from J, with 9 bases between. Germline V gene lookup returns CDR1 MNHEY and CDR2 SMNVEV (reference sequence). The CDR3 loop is CASSLRPTQETQYF. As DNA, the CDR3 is TGTGCCAGCAGTTTAAGACCTACTCAAGAGACCCAGTACTTC.

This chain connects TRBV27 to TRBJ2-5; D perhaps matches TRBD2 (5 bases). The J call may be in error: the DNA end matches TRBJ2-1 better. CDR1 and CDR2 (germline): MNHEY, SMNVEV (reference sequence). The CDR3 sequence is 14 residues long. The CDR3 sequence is CASSTSGVGNEQFF. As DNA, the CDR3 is TGTGCCAGCAGTACCTCCGGGGTGGGAAATGAGCAGTTCTTC.

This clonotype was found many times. CDR3: CASSPQRGGRNEQFF. The CDR3 DNA follows: TGTGCCAGCAGCCCCCAGCGGGGGGGAAGGAATGAGCAGTTCTTC. V and J are TRBV7-8 and TRBJ2-1; 10 nucleotides align to TRBD2. The CDR3 has 15 amino acids. Unmatched junction bases numbered 8, after V lost 5 bases and J lost 7 bases. Germline CDR1 and CDR2: SGHVS and FQNEAQ.

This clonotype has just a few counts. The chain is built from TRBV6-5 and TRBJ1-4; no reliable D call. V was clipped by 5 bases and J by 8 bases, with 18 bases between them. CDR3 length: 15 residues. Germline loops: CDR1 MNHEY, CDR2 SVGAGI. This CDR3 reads CASSPILGNGEKLFF. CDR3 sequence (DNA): TGTGCCAGCAGTCCCATACTCGGAAACGGGGAAAAACTGTTTTTT.

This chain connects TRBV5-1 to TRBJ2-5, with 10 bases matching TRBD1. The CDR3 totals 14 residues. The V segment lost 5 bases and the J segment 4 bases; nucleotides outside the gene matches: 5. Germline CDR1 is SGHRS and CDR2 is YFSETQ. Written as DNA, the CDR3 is TGCGCCAGCAGAACGGGACAGGGGTTAGAGACCCAGTACTTC. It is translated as CASRTGQGLETQYF.

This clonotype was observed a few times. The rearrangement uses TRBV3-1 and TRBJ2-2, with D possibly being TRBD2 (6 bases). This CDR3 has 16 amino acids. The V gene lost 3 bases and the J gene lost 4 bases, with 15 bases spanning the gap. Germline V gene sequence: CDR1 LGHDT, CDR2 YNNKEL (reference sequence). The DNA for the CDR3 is TGTGCCAGCAGCCAGAACGGGGCGCGGGGCACCGGGGAGCTGTTTTTT. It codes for CASSQNGARGTGELFF.

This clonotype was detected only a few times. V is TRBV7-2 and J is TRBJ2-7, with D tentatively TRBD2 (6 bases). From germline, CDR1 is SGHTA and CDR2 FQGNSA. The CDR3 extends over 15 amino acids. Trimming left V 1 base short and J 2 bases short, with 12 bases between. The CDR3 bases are TGTGCCAGCAGCTTAGGGGTGACGGGGGCCTACGAGCAGTACTTC. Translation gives CASSLGVTGAYEQYF.

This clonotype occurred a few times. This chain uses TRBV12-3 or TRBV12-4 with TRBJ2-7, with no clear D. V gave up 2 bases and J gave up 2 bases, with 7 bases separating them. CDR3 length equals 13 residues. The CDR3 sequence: CASSLRSAYEQYF. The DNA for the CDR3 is TGTGCCAGCAGTTTAAGGAGCGCCTACGAGCAGTACTTC.

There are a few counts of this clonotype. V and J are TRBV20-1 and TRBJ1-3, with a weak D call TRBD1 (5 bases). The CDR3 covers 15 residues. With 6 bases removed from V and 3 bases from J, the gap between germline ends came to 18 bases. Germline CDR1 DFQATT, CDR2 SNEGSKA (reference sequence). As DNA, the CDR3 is TGCAGTGCCACTCGCTCCCCAGGGAATGGAAACACCATATATTTT. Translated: CSATRSPGNGNTIYF.

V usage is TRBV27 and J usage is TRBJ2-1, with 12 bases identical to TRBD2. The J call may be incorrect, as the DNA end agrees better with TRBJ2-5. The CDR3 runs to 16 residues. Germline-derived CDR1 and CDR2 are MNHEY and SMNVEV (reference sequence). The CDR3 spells CASSPPGLAGPKTQYF. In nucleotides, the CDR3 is TGTGCCAGCAGCCCCCCCGGACTAGCGGGACCAAAGACCCAGTACTTC.

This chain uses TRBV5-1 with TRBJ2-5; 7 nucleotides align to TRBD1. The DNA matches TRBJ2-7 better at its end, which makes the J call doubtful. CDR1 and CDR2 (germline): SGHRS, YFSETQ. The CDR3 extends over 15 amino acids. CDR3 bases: TGCGCCAGCAACTTTTTTACAGGGGAGACCTACGAGCAGTACTTC. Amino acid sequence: CASNFFTGETYEQYF.

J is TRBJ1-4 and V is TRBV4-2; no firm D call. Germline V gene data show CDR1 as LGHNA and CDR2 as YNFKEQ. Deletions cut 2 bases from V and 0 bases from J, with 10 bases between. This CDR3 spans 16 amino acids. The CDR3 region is CASSQFPTATNEKLFF. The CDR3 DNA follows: TGTGCCAGCAGCCAATTCCCGACGGCAACTAATGAAAAACTGTTTTTT.

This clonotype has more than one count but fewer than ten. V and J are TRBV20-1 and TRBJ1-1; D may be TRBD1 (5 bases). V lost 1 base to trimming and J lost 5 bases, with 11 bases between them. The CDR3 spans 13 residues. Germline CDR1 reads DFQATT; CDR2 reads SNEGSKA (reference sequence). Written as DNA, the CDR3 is TGCAGTGCTAGAGGTGGGGAGGGGACTGAAGCTTTCTTT. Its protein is CSARGGEGTEAFF.

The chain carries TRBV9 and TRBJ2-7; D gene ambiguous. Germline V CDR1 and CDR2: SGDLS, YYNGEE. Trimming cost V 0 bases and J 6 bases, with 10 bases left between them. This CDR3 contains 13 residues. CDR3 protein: CASSVDPPGEQYF. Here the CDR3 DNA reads TGTGCCAGCAGCGTAGATCCCCCAGGCGAGCAGTACTTC. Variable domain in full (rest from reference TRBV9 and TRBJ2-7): DSGVTQTPKHLITATGQRVTLRCSPRSGDLSVYWYQQSLDQGLQFLIQYYNGEERAKGNILERFSAQQFPDLHSELNLSSLELGDSALYFCASSVDPPGEQYFGPGTRLTVT.

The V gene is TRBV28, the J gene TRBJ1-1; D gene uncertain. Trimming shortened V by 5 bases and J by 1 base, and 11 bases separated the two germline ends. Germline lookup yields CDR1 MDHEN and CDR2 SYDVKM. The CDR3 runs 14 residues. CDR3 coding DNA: TGTGCCAGCAGTAGTGGTCGGGGGAACACTGAAGCTTTCTTT. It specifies CASSSGRGNTEAFF.

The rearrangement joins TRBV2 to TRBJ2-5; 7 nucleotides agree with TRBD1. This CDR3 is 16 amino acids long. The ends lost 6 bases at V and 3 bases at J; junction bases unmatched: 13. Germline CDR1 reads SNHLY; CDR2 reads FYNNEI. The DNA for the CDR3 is TGTGCCAGCAGAGACCTCTACAGGGGATCTGAAGAGACCCAGTACTTC. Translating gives CASRDLYRGSEETQYF.

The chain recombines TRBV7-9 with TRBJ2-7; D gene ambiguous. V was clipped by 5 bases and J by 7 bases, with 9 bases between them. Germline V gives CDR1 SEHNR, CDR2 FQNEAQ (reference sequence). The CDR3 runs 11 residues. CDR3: CASSPLREQYF. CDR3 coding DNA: TGTGCCAGCAGCCCTCTCCGGGAGCAGTACTTC.

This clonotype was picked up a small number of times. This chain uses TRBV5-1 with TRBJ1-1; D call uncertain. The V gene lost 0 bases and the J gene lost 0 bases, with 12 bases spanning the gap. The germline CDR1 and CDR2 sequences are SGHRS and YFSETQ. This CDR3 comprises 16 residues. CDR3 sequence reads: CASSLDRSRMNTEAFF. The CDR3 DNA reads TGCGCCAGCAGCTTGGACAGATCGAGAATGAACACTGAAGCTTTCTTT.